Sequencing of this T cell receptor (beta chain) was carried out in a study of T-cell memory formation after mild COVID-19. About the study: Largely, TCR clusters stayed within a single donor.

This clonotype was counted only a few times. Its antigen is unknown. From 5'RACE with constant-segment primers came TCR alpha and TCR beta cDNA libraries that carried sample barcodes and UMIs. TCRdb itself ran the 5' RACE reads through MiXCR, one entry per CDR3 protein. The data contain 220,000 or so distinct CDR3 sequences, 9.5% to 10% of them singletons. This CDR3 contains 15 residues. The ends were cut back, 3 bases at V and 3 bases at J, with 13 bases in the middle. Germline CDR1 is SGHDT and CDR2 is YYEEEE. Study-wide results and caveats: Later expanders leaned CD4+, whereas clones that contracted between day 15 and 85 were balanced CD4/CD8. Within pre-infection memory, some responding clones were found, suggesting cross-reactive memory joined.

Sample: PBMCs or a T cell subset sorted from them (not recorded which). This TCR was sampled from a man aged 18 to 35 who had mild COVID-19 (a few samples of this study predate the infection). Cell type and time point are not known. The chain combines TRBV5-6 with TRBJ1-5; maybe TRBD1 (5 bases). CDR3 sequence: CASSSQTVPNQPQHF. The CDR3 bases are TGTGCCAGCAGCTCTCAGACAGTACCCAATCAGCCCCAGCATTTT.